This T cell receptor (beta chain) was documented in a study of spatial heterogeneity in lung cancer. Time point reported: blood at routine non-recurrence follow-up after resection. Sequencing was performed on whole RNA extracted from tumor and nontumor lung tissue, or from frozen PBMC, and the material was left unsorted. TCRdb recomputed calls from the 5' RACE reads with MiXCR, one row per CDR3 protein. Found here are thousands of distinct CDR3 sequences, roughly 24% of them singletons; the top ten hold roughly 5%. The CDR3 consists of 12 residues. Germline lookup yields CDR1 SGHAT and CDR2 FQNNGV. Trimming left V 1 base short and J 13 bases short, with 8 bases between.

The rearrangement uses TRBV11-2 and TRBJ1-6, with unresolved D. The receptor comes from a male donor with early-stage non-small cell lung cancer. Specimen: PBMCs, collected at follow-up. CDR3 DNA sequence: TGTGCCAGCAGCTTAGGTCCTCCGCCCCTCCACTTT. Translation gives CASSLGPPPLHF.